This TCR beta chain was identified during a study of blood T cell repertoires in COVID-19. For the study at large: The United States, Italy and Spain provided the acute and convalescent COVID-19 samples. From T cells, B-cell-depleted T cells, or PBMCs came the material, which was cDNA or gDNA.

Authors' analysis steps: From reference gene primer amplification, estimates of nucleated cell counts were derived. Some clones are missing from TCRdb's copy, which holds only in-frame ones; the method was immunoSEQ multiplex PCR. V and J calls and clone size are given by that table; D and trimming were obtained from the DNA. The repertoire includes around 220,000 clones, approximately 80% of them detected once, and about 20% sits in the top ten. Sequenced sample: peripheral blood. This receptor was taken from a man under 40 with active or convalescent COVID-19.

CDR3 sequence reads: CASSLTGAETQYF. The CDR3, as DNA: TGTGCCAGCAGCTTAACAGGGGCAGAGACCCAGTACTTC. V and J are TRBV13 and TRBJ2-5; 7 bases agree with TRBD1. Germline-derived CDR1 and CDR2 are PRHDT and FYEKMQ (reference sequence). CDR3 size: 13 residues. The V segment lost 2 bases and the J segment 4 bases; nucleotides outside the gene matches: 1. Variable domain in full (rest from reference TRBV13 and TRBJ2-5): AAGVIQSPRHLIKEKRETATLKCYPIPRHDTVYWYQQGPGQDPQFLISFYEKMQSDKGSIPDRFSAQQFSDYHSELNMSSLELGDSALYFCASSLTGAETQYFGPGTRLLVL.